These 23 T cell receptor beta chains came from one sample sequenced in a study of blood T cell repertoires in COVID-19. Profiled with immunoSEQ multiplex PCR; TCRdb holds only in-frame clones, not every one. The table lists more than 200,000 clones, more than 85% of them singletons. Material: PBMCs or T cells enriched from blood (not recorded which). Receptors originate from a woman aged 25-40 years who had recovered from COVID-19.

The V and J genes are TRBV7-2 and TRBJ2-1; D possibly corresponds to TRBD2 (6 bases). The V gene's germline CDR1 is SGHTA and CDR2 FQGNSA. The CDR3 length is 18 residues. Trimming took 5 bases from V and 3 from J, leaving 23 bases between them. CDR3 loop: CASSGPRDSRDSYNEQFF. DNA for the CDR3: TGTGCCAGCAGCGGTCCCCGGGACTCGCGGGATAGCTACAATGAGCAGTTCTTC.

The V call is TRBV7-2, the J call TRBJ2-1, with D possibly TRBD2 on 6 matching bases. The CDR3 contains 15 residues. The V gene lost 8 bases and the J gene lost 4 bases, with 18 bases spanning the gap. In germline, CDR1 is SGHTA, CDR2 FQGNSA. The CDR3 loop reads CASAEEGLVYNEQFF. CDR3 in DNA: TGTGCCAGCGCTGAGGAGGGACTGGTGTACAATGAGCAGTTCTTC.

The rearrangement joins TRBV18 to TRBJ2-1; 12 bases line up with TRBD2. The length of the CDR3 is 15 residues. J was trimmed by 7 bases and V by 5 bases; bases with no gene match: 6. The germline CDR1 and CDR2 sequences are KGHSH and LQKENI. The CDR3 DNA reads TGTGCCAGCTCATTCGGGCTAGCGGGAGGGAATGAGCAGTTCTTC. It is translated as CASSFGLAGGNEQFF.

The gene calls are TRBV9 and TRBJ2-3; 9 bases match TRBD2. The germline V gene has CDR1 SGDLS and CDR2 YYNGEE. The V gene end was trimmed by 4 bases and the J gene end by 1 base; junction bases not matched to a gene: 7. The CDR3 has 16 amino acids. The CDR3 reads CASSSRGLAGTDTQYF. DNA for the CDR3: TGTGCCAGCAGCTCTCGGGGACTAGCTGGCACAGATACGCAGTATTTT.

The rearrangement links TRBV18 to TRBJ1-5; D not certain. V was shortened by 3 bases and J by 1 base, with 7 bases between the two germline ends. This CDR3 is built from 14 residues. The germline gives CDR1 KGHSH, CDR2 LQKENI. The CDR3 here is CASSPQASNQPQHF. The CDR3 coding sequence is TGTGCCAGCTCACCCCAGGCGAGCAATCAGCCCCAGCATTTT.

CDR3 bases: TGTGCCAGCAGCCAGGGTGTCTTAGCTTTCTTT. Its translation: CASSQGVLAFF. The chain recombines TRBV12-3 or TRBV12-4 with TRBJ1-1; D may be TRBD1 (5 bases). The CDR3 length is 11 residues. Trimming stripped 6 bases from V and 10 bases from J, with 12 bases between.

This clone occurred a few times. The chain carries TRBV3-1 (or the pseudogene TRBV3-2) and TRBJ2-7; 9 nucleotides agree with TRBD1. The germline gives CDR1 LGHDT, CDR2 YNNKEL (reference sequence). V was pared by 3 bases and J by 4 bases, with 7 bases of the junction left unmatched. There are 15 residues in the CDR3. The CDR3, as DNA: TGTGCCAGCAGCCATCTCCCGGGACAGGGTTACGAGCAGTACTTC. It translates to CASSHLPGQGYEQYF.

The rearrangement links TRBV11-2 to TRBJ2-3; TRBD1 matches at 9 bases. In germline, CDR1 is SGHAT, CDR2 FQNNGV. This CDR3 region has 16 residues. The V and J ends lost 3 bases and 2 bases, in that order; junction bases with no gene match: 6. This CDR3 reads CASSFRTGAFTDTQYF. CDR3 nucleotides: TGTGCCAGCAGCTTTCGGACAGGGGCTTTCACAGATACGCAGTATTTT.

The J gene is TRBJ1-6, the V gene TRBV1. TRBV1 constitutes a pseudogene. This CDR3 contains 15 residues. The CDR3 sequence: CTSSQDRGGGSPLHF. CDR3 DNA: TGCACCAGCAGCCAAGATCGGGGGGGAGGTTCACCCCTCCACTTT.

This chain links TRBV7-6 with TRBJ2-1; D unclear. The CDR3 length is 18 residues. Germline CDR1 reads SGHVS; CDR2 reads FNYEAQ. Between the trimmed V and J ends, which lost 1 base and 7 bases, there was a span of 23 bases. The CDR3 nucleotides read TGTGCCAGCAGCTTAGATATTGGTATTAGTCTGATTCAAAATGAGCAGTTCTTC. Its translation is CASSLDIGISLIQNEQFF. The whole variable domain, filled in from reference TRBV7-6 and TRBJ2-1, reads GAGVSQSPRYKVTKRGQDVALRCDPISGHVSLYWYRQALGQGPEFLTYFNYEAQQDKSGLPNDRFSAERPEGSISTLTIQRTEQRDSAMYRCASSLDIGISLIQNEQFFGPGTRLTVL.

The DNA of the CDR3 is TGTGCCTGGAGTTCAGACAGGGCCACTGAAGCTTTCTTT. Its protein is CAWSSDRATEAFF. V gene TRBV30 combines with J gene TRBJ1-1; 7 nucleotides agree with TRBD1. This CDR3 is built from 13 residues. Trimming cost V 2 bases and J 4 bases; bases outside gene matches: 4. In germline, CDR1 is GTSNPN, CDR2 SVGIG (reference sequence).

The V call is TRBV6-2 or TRBV6-3, the J call TRBJ2-2; TRBD1 matches at 7 bases. The V and J ends lost 0 bases and 6 bases, in that order; junction bases with no gene match: 4. From germline, CDR1 is MNHEY and CDR2 SVGEGT. The CDR3 has 15 amino acids. DNA of the CDR3: TGTGCCAGCAGTTACTCGTCACAGGGGTCCGGGGAGCTGTTTTTT. Its translation: CASSYSSQGSGELFF.

The chain has TRBV10-2 and TRBJ1-1; D remains ambiguous. The length of the CDR3 is 12 residues. V lost 3 bases to trimming and J lost 6 bases, with 8 bases between them. The germline CDR1 and CDR2 sequences are WSHSY and SAAADI. CDR3 nucleotide sequence: TGCGCCAGCAGTGAACAGATCGCTGAAGCTTTCTTT. Protein product: CASSEQIAEAFF.

The J gene is TRBJ1-2, the V gene TRBV4-3, with 9 bases fitting TRBD1. CDR3 size: 17 residues. Trimming cost V 0 bases and J 1 base; bases outside gene matches: 6. Germline V lookup: CDR1 LGHNA, CDR2 YSLEER. This CDR3 reads CASSQERTGAFNYGYTF. The CDR3 DNA is TGCGCCAGCAGCCAAGAAAGGACAGGGGCTTTTAACTATGGCTACACCTTC.

The chain combines TRBV5-1 with TRBJ2-2, with 7 bases aligning to TRBD1. The V gene end was trimmed by 3 bases and the J gene end by 6 bases; junction bases not matched to a gene: 5. The CDR3 totals 14 residues. CDR1 SGHRS and CDR2 YFSETQ come from the germline V gene. CDR3 DNA sequence: TGCGCCAGCAGCTCCACAGGGGTCCCCGGGGAGCTGTTTTTT. It yields the protein CASSSTGVPGELFF.

This clone was recorded only once. The V gene is TRBV29-1, the J gene TRBJ2-7, with D tentatively TRBD2 (5 bases). V lost 8 bases and J 2 bases, leaving 19 bases between the germline ends. The CDR3 consists of 14 residues. In germline, CDR1 is SQVTM, CDR2 ANQGSEA. CDR3 nucleotides: TGCAGCCTAGGAACAGCGGCATCCACCTACGAGCAGTACTTC. Its translation: CSLGTAASTYEQYF.

The V gene is TRBV19, the J gene TRBJ2-3, with 10 nucleotides matching TRBD1. Germline CDR1 is LNHDA and CDR2 is SQIVND (reference sequence). This CDR3 comprises 11 residues. Trimming took 6 bases from V and 13 from J; bases not matched to a gene: 4. CDR3 nucleotides: TGTGCCAGTAGCCCAGGGACAGGGGAGTATTTT. It yields the protein CASSPGTGEYF.

This clone is a singleton in its sample. The chain uses TRBV7-9 and TRBJ1-1; 7 nucleotides line up with TRBD1. The CDR3 totals 14 residues. V gave up 5 bases and J gave up 4 bases; unmatched junction bases: 7. Per germline, CDR1 SEHNR and CDR2 FQNEAQ (reference sequence). CDR3 in amino acids: CASSTPTGSTEAFF. The CDR3 bases are TGTGCCAGCAGCACCCCGACAGGGTCCACTGAAGCTTTCTTT.

J is TRBJ1-1 and V is TRBV14, with D perhaps matching TRBD1 (6 bases). The V gene's germline CDR1 is SGHDN and CDR2 FVKESK. The ends were cut back, 2 bases at V and 4 bases at J, with 11 bases in the middle. CDR3 size: 14 residues. CDR3 in DNA: TGTGCCAGCAGCCAACAGGGGTTTGGCACTGAAGCTTTCTTT. Encoded protein: CASSQQGFGTEAFF.

The chain combines TRBV7-2 with TRBJ1-6, with D uncertain. Germline-derived CDR1 and CDR2 are SGHTA and FQGNSA. The germline V and J ends were trimmed by 1 base and 13 bases, with 8 bases remaining between them. The CDR3 has 12 amino acids. CDR3: CASSLDLRPLHF. The CDR3 DNA sequence: TGTGCCAGCAGCTTAGATCTCCGGCCCCTCCACTTT.

V gene TRBV7-3 combines with J gene TRBJ1-6, with D possibly being TRBD1 (5 bases). Germline V gene data show CDR1 as SGHTA and CDR2 as FQGTGA. V lost 5 bases to trimming and J lost 0 bases, with 8 bases between them. The length of the CDR3 is 15 residues. The CDR3 coding sequence is TGTGCCAGCAGCCCCGACAGCTCCTATAATTCACCCCTCCACTTT. Translating gives CASSPDSSYNSPLHF.

The rearrangement uses TRBV13 and TRBJ1-2, with 7 bases lining up with TRBD1. With 5 bases clipped from V and 7 bases from J, the junction kept 4 bases outside the gene matches. The CDR3 sequence is 12 residues long. Germline V lookup: CDR1 PRHDT, CDR2 FYEKMQ (reference sequence). The CDR3 spells CASSDDRAGYTF. The CDR3 coding sequence is TGTGCCAGCAGCGACGACAGGGCTGGCTACACCTTC.

V is TRBV6-5 and J is TRBJ2-3, with D unresolved. CDR1 is MNHEY and CDR2 is SVGAGI in the germline V gene. V shed 5 bases and J shed 0 bases, with 9 bases lying between them. The CDR3 spans 14 residues. For the CDR3, the DNA is TGTGCCAGCAGTCTGTTATCTAGCACAGATACGCAGTATTTT. Translating it yields CASSLLSSTDTQYF.